These 2 T cell receptor beta chains originate from one sample sequenced in a study of patients and donors after allogeneic stem cell transplantation. TCRdb passed the RT-PCR reads through MiXCR, listing each CDR3 protein once. Of fewer than 25,000 distinct CDR3 sequences in the sample, 42% are singletons; the top ten hold 65% to 85%. Specimen: blood, either unsorted or a sorted T cell fraction (not recorded which). These receptors originate from a human donor who was either an allogeneic HSCT recipient or a stem cell or donor lymphocyte infusion donor (not recorded which). It is not recorded whose cells these are; they may come from a transplant donor.

This chain joins TRBV3-1 and TRBJ1-1; possibly TRBD1 for D (5 bases). Germline lookup yields CDR1 LGHDT and CDR2 YNNKEL (reference sequence). The CDR3 runs 17 residues. The V end was cut by 0 bases, the J end by 4 bases, with 18 bases between. CDR3: CASSQDLRAQGATEAFF. In DNA, the CDR3 is TGTGCCAGCAGCCAAGATCTGAGGGCCCAGGGAGCCACTGAAGCTTTCTTT.

This clonotype was seen a handful of times. The chain is built from TRBV7-3 and TRBJ1-2, with unresolved D. From germline, CDR1 is SGHTA and CDR2 FQGTGA. This CDR3 contains 13 residues. Trimming stripped 3 bases from V and 7 bases from J, with 12 bases between. DNA of the CDR3: TGTGCCAGCAGCTTGGACGGTGTGGGTGGCTACACCTTC. Protein: CASSLDGVGGYTF.